This is a list of T cell receptor beta chains from one sample in a study of cytomegalovirus exposure and HLA in healthy donors. Generated by immunoSEQ multiplex PCR, the TCRdb table keeps only in-frame clones and is missing some. Of about 220,000 clones in the sample, 80% to 95% were seen once. The specimen sequenced was PBMCs. Source of these receptors: a woman between 18 and 30 years old in good health and CMV-seronegative. Each CDR3 is given with its conserved first and last residue. Fields, in order: D gene, V gene, J gene, clone size, CDR3 DNA, CDR3 protein. The D gene is left open where the match is weak. Size is stated for part of the rows, as once, few or many counts, or as a class when the clone is expanded.

d_gene: TRBD2
v_gene: TRBV25-1
j_gene: TRBJ2-7
abundance: -
CDR3nt: TGTGCCAGCAGTGATCCATTTAGCGGGAGTGACTTGTCCGAGCAGTACTTC
CDR3aa: CASSDPFSGSDLSEQYF

d_gene: -
v_gene: TRBV6-1
j_gene: TRBJ2-1
abundance: -
CDR3nt: TGTGCCAGCAGTCCAACCCCCTCAGCGAATGAGCAGTTCTTC
CDR3aa: CASSPTPSANEQFF

d_gene: -
v_gene: TRBV4-2
j_gene: TRBJ2-1
abundance: once
CDR3nt: TGTGCCAGCAGCCACGCCCTGGGGGGGGCTTATCAGGATGAGCAGTTCTTC
CDR3aa: CASSHALGGAYQDEQFF

d_gene: -
v_gene: TRBV7-9
j_gene: TRBJ2-7
abundance: once
CDR3nt: TGTGCCAGCAGCTTAAATATCGCGCTCCACGAGCAGTACTTC
CDR3aa: CASSLNIALHEQYF

d_gene: -
v_gene: TRBV28
j_gene: TRBJ1-2
abundance: -
CDR3nt: TGTGCCAGCAGCATGACAGGCACTGGGAACTATGGCTACACCTTC
CDR3aa: CASSMTGTGNYGYTF

d_gene: -
v_gene: TRBV30
j_gene: TRBJ2-5
abundance: -
CDR3nt: TGTGCCTGGAAATCGGAGGAGACCCAGTACTTC
CDR3aa: CAWKSEETQYF

d_gene: -
v_gene: TRBV6-1
j_gene: TRBJ2-2
abundance: few
CDR3nt: TGTGCCAGCAGTGAAGGTGGGGTCCTCGCGGGAACCAACACCGGGGAGCTGTTTTTT
CDR3aa: CASSEGGVLAGTNTGELFF

d_gene: -
v_gene: TRBV5-1
j_gene: TRBJ1-1
abundance: -
CDR3nt: TGCGCCAGCAGCTTGTTCCCGGGAATGAACACTGAAGCTTTCTTT
CDR3aa: CASSLFPGMNTEAFF

d_gene: TRBD2
v_gene: TRBV4-2
j_gene: TRBJ2-1
abundance: -
CDR3nt: TGTGCCAGCAGCCACGCACAACTAGCGGGCAACAATGAGCAGTTCTTC
CDR3aa: CASSHAQLAGNNEQFF

d_gene: -
v_gene: TRBV19
j_gene: TRBJ1-4
abundance: -
CDR3nt: TGTGCCAGTAGTGTTGACGGGGGTAATGAAAAACTGTTTTTT
CDR3aa: CASSVDGGNEKLFF

d_gene: -
v_gene: TRBV5-8
j_gene: TRBJ1-5
abundance: once
CDR3nt: TGTGCCAGCAGCTTGGGGGCGGGGTGGGGCAATCAGCCCCAGCATTTT
CDR3aa: CASSLGAGWGNQPQHF

d_gene: -
v_gene: TRBV6-1
j_gene: TRBJ1-2
abundance: once
CDR3nt: TGTGCCAGCAGTGAGGTTAGAAACTATGGCTACACCTTC
CDR3aa: CASSEVRNYGYTF

d_gene: -
v_gene: TRBV6-1
j_gene: TRBJ1-2
abundance: -
CDR3nt: TGTGCCAGTTCAAGCCGGCCCAGGGACACAAACTTC
CDR3aa: CASSSRPRDTNF

d_gene: -
v_gene: TRBV7-9
j_gene: TRBJ1-3
abundance: -
CDR3nt: TGTGCCAGCAGCTTCTCCGGGGGAATGAGAAACACCATATATTTT
CDR3aa: CASSFSGGMRNTIYF

d_gene: TRBD1
v_gene: TRBV19
j_gene: TRBJ1-2
abundance: -
CDR3nt: TGTGCCAGTACAGGGGGAGGTGGCTACACCTTC
CDR3aa: CASTGGGGYTF

d_gene: TRBD1
v_gene: TRBV19
j_gene: TRBJ2-5
abundance: few
CDR3nt: TGTGCCAGTATAGGCAGGGGGCGTGAGACCCAGTACTTC
CDR3aa: CASIGRGRETQYF

d_gene: TRBD1
v_gene: TRBV29-1
j_gene: TRBJ1-2
abundance: -
CDR3nt: TGCAGCGTTGAAAACCCCGGCAGGGGGCATGTGGGCTACACCTTC
CDR3aa: CSVENPGRGHVGYTF

d_gene: TRBD1
v_gene: TRBV28
j_gene: TRBJ1-2
abundance: -
CDR3nt: TGTGCCAGCAGTTTTCGAACAGGGGTCTACTATGGCTACACCTTC
CDR3aa: CASSFRTGVYYGYTF

d_gene: TRBD1
v_gene: TRBV19
j_gene: TRBJ2-7
abundance: -
CDR3nt: TGTGCCAGTAGTACCGGGACAGGCGTCTCCTACGAGCAGTACTTC
CDR3aa: CASSTGTGVSYEQYF

d_gene: -
v_gene: TRBV5-1
j_gene: TRBJ1-1
abundance: -
CDR3nt: TGCGCCAGCAGTTTAGATATGAACACTGAAGCTTTCTTT
CDR3aa: CASSLDMNTEAFF

d_gene: TRBD2
v_gene: TRBV5-4
j_gene: TRBJ2-2
abundance: -
CDR3nt: TGTGCCAGCAGCTTGACTACTAGCGGTACCGGGGAGCTGTTTTTT
CDR3aa: CASSLTTSGTGELFF

d_gene: -
v_gene: TRBV5-4
j_gene: TRBJ1-5
abundance: -
CDR3nt: TGTGCCAGCAGCTTCGGCAGGGGACAGCCCCAGCATTTT
CDR3aa: CASSFGRGQPQHF

d_gene: TRBD2
v_gene: TRBV7-2
j_gene: TRBJ2-3
abundance: -
CDR3nt: TGTGCCAGCAGCTTTCGAGCGGGAGGGCCGACGGGGACAGATACGCAGTATTTT
CDR3aa: CASSFRAGGPTGTDTQYF

d_gene: -
v_gene: TRBV9
j_gene: TRBJ2-3
abundance: -
CDR3nt: TGTGCCAGCAGCGCGCTCGGAGTCCCCACAGATACGCAGTATTTT
CDR3aa: CASSALGVPTDTQYF

d_gene: -
v_gene: TRBV10-3
j_gene: TRBJ2-1
abundance: -
CDR3nt: TGTGCCATCAGGCCCAGGGTTCTGAACGATGAGCAGTTCTTC
CDR3aa: CAIRPRVLNDEQFF

d_gene: TRBD1
v_gene: TRBV5-1
j_gene: TRBJ1-2
abundance: -
CDR3nt: TGCGCCAGCAGCCCAGGACAGGCAGACTATGGCTACACCTTC
CDR3aa: CASSPGQADYGYTF

d_gene: -
v_gene: TRBV2
j_gene: TRBJ2-1
abundance: -
CDR3nt: TGTGCCAGCAGTGAAGAACACGGGGGAGGCTCCTACAATGAGCAGTTCTTC
CDR3aa: CASSEEHGGGSYNEQFF

d_gene: -
v_gene: TRBV7-2
j_gene: TRBJ2-4
abundance: once
CDR3nt: TGTGCCAGCAGCTTAGGTTCCTTATTGGCCAAAAACATTCAGTACTTC
CDR3aa: CASSLGSLLAKNIQYF

d_gene: TRBD1
v_gene: TRBV5-3
j_gene: TRBJ1-5
abundance: many
CDR3nt: TGTGCCAGAAGCTTCTCAGGGGGATCCAATCAGCCCCAGCATTTT
CDR3aa: CARSFSGGSNQPQHF

d_gene: -
v_gene: TRBV19
j_gene: TRBJ1-5
abundance: -
CDR3nt: TGTGCCACCCATCAGATGGAGGGCTCGGGCAATCAGCCCCAGCATTTT
CDR3aa: CATHQMEGSGNQPQHF

d_gene: -
v_gene: TRBV2
j_gene: TRBJ2-2
abundance: -
CDR3nt: TGTGCCAGCAGTGAAGAGCGTACCGGGGAGCTGTTTTTT
CDR3aa: CASSEERTGELFF

d_gene: TRBD2
v_gene: TRBV5-4
j_gene: TRBJ2-7
abundance: few
CDR3nt: TGTGCCAGCAGAGTCGGTGGGACTAGCGGGAGATCCTACGAGCAGTACTTC
CDR3aa: CASRVGGTSGRSYEQYF

d_gene: -
v_gene: TRBV5-5
j_gene: TRBJ1-3
abundance: -
CDR3nt: TGTGCCAGCAGCCGGGTAACTGGAAACACCATATATTTT
CDR3aa: CASSRVTGNTIYF

d_gene: -
v_gene: TRBV4-1
j_gene: TRBJ1-5
abundance: -
CDR3nt: TGCGCCAGCAGCCAAGATATGGCCCAGCCCCAGCATTTT
CDR3aa: CASSQDMAQPQHF

d_gene: TRBD1
v_gene: TRBV7-9
j_gene: TRBJ2-4
abundance: once
CDR3nt: TGTGCCAGCAGCTCGAACAGGGGTACGAACATTCAGTACTTC
CDR3aa: CASSSNRGTNIQYF

d_gene: -
v_gene: TRBV6-6
j_gene: TRBJ1-2
abundance: -
CDR3nt: TGTGCCATTGGAGGCCTTAACTATGGCTACACCTTC
CDR3aa: CAIGGLNYGYTF

d_gene: -
v_gene: TRBV6-1
j_gene: TRBJ2-1
abundance: -
CDR3nt: TGTGCCAGCATTGAAGACGGGAGCCACAATGAGCAGTTCTTC
CDR3aa: CASIEDGSHNEQFF

d_gene: -
v_gene: TRBV2
j_gene: TRBJ1-1
abundance: -
CDR3nt: TGTGCCAGCAGCCAACAGGGCGGAGACACTGAAGCTTTCTTT
CDR3aa: CASSQQGGDTEAFF

d_gene: -
v_gene: TRBV19
j_gene: TRBJ1-1
abundance: -
CDR3nt: TGTGCCACCGCCCCTACCGGGGGTACTGAAGCTTTCTTT
CDR3aa: CATAPTGGTEAFF